These T cell receptor beta chains were read from a single sample in a study of naive CD8 T cells in extremely preterm neonates. Sequencing was performed with immunoSEQ multiplex PCR; in TCRdb, only in-frame clones are kept and a portion is missing. The table lists around 25,000 clones, approximately 88% of them singletons, with approximately 0.92% in the top ten. The sample taken for sequencing was naive CD8+ T cells from cord blood. All receptors come from a boy who was born preterm. Both conserved end residues are part of each CDR3. Fields, in order: CDR3 DNA, CDR3 protein, V gene, D gene, J gene, clone size. D genes are given only for firm matches. Size is stated for part of the rows, as once, few or many counts, or as a class when the clone is expanded.

TGTGCTAGTGGTCCCCCAGGGGGTGGGAACATTCAGTACTTC	CASGPPGGGNIQYF	TRBV12-5	TRBD1	TRBJ2-4	-
TGTGCCAGCAGTTGGGGGGGCACAGATACGCAGTATTTT	CASSWGGTDTQYF	TRBV6-6	-	TRBJ2-3	-
TGTGCCAGCAGCTTGACTAGCGGGGGGGCAGATACGCAGTATTTT	CASSLTSGGADTQYF	TRBV7-3	TRBD2	TRBJ2-3	-
TGTGCCAGCAGTTACGGGACAGGGGTTAGCTACGAGCAGTACTTC	CASSYGTGVSYEQYF	TRBV6-5	TRBD1	TRBJ2-7	-
TGCGCCAGCAGCCAACTAGCGGGCTCCTACGAGCAGTACTTC	CASSQLAGSYEQYF	TRBV4-1	TRBD2	TRBJ2-7	-
TGTGCCAGCAGCGTAGATGCGGGACAGGGGGTGACAGATACGCAGTATTTT	CASSVDAGQGVTDTQYF	TRBV9	TRBD1	TRBJ2-3	-
TGTGCCAGCAGTTTATACAGGGGCGCTGGAAACACCATATATTTT	CASSLYRGAGNTIYF	TRBV27	TRBD1	TRBJ1-3	-
TGTGCCAGCAGTTACTCGGGGGGGAACACTGAAGCTTTCTTT	CASSYSGGNTEAFF	TRBV6-5	-	TRBJ1-1	-
TGTGCCAGCAGCGAGACAGGGTTGGCCTACGAGCAGTACTTC	CASSETGLAYEQYF	TRBV9	TRBD1	TRBJ2-7	once
TGTGCCAGCAGACTAGCGGGGGGCACAGATACGCAGTATTTT	CASRLAGGTDTQYF	TRBV21-1	-	TRBJ2-3	-
TGTGCCAGCAGGACAGGGGCAGATACGCAGTATTTT	CASRTGADTQYF	TRBV27	TRBD1	TRBJ2-3	-
TGCAGCGTTATACAGCTCATGAACACTGAAGCTTTCTTT	CSVIQLMNTEAFF	TRBV29-1	-	TRBJ1-1	-
TGCGCCAGCAGCCAAGCGAGTAGCGCGAACACCGGGGAGCTGTTTTTT	CASSQASSANTGELFF	TRBV4-1	-	TRBJ2-2	-
TGCAGCGTTGATCACCTAGGGGGCACAGATACGCAGTATTTT	CSVDHLGGTDTQYF	TRBV29-1	-	TRBJ2-3	-
TGTGCCAGCAGCGTAGATCAGGGCTCTGGAAACACCATATATTTT	CASSVDQGSGNTIYF	TRBV9	-	TRBJ1-3	few
TGTGCCAGCAGCTTAGCGGGGGGAGGAGATACGCAGTATTTT	CASSLAGGGDTQYF	TRBV7-3	TRBD2	TRBJ2-3	-
TGCAGCGTTGAGGGGGGGATGAACACTGAAGCTTTCTTT	CSVEGGMNTEAFF	TRBV29-1	-	TRBJ1-1	-
TGCGCCAGCAGCTTAACAGGGGGCAATGAGCAGTTCTTC	CASSLTGGNEQFF	TRBV5-1	TRBD1	TRBJ2-1	-
TGTGCCAGCAGTGAACAAACTAATGAAAAACTGTTTTTT	CASSEQTNEKLFF	TRBV27	-	TRBJ1-4	once
TGCGCCAGCAGCCAAGCCACGCTACAGGGCGACGAGCAGTACTTC	CASSQATLQGDEQYF	TRBV4-3	-	TRBJ2-7	-